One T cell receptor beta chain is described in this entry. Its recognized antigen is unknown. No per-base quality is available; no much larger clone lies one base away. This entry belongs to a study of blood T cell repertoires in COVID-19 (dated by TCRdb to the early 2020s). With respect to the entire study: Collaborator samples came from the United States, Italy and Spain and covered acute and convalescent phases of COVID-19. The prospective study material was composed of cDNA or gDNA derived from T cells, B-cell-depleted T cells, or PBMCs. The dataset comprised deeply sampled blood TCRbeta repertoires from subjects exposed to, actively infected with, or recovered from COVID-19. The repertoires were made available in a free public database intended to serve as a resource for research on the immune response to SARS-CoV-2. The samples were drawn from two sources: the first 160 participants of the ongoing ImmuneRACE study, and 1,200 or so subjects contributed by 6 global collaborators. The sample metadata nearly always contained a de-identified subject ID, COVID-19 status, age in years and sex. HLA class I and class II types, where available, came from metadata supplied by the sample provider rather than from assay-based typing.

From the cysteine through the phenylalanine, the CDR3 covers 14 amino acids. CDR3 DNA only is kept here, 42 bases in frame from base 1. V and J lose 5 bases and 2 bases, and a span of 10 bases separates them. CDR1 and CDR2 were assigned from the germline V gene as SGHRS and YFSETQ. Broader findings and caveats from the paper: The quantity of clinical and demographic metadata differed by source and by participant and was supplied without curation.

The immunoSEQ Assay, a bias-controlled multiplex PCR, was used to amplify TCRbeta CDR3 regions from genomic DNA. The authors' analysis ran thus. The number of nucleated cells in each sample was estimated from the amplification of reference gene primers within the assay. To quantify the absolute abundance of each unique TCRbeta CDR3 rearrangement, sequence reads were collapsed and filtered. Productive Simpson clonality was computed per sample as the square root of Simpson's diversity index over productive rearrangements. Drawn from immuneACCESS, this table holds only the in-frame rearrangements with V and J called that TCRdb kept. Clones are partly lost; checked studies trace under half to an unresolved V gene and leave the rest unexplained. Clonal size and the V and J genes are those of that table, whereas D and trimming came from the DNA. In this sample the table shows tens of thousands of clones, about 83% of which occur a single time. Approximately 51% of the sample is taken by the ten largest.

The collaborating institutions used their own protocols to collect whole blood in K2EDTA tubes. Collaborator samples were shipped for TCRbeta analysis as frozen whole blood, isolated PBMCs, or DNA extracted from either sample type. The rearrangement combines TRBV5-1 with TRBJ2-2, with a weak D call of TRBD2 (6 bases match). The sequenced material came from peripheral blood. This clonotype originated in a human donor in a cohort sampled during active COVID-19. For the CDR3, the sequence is CASRFSGNTGELFF. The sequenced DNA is TGCGCCAGCAGATTTAGCGGAAACACCGGGGAGCTGTTTTTT.